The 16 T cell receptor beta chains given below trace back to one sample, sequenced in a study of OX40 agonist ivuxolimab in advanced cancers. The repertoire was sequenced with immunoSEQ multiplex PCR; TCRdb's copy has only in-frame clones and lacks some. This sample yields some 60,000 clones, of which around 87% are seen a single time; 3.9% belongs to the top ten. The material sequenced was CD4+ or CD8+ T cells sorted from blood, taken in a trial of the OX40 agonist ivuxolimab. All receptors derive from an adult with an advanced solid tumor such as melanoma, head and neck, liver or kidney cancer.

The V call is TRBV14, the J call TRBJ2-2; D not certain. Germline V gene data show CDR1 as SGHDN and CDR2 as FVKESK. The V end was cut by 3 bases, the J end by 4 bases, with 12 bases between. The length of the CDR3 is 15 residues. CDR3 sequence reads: CASSQNQAPTGELFF. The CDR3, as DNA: TGTGCCAGCAGCCAGAACCAGGCCCCCACCGGGGAGCTGTTTTTT.

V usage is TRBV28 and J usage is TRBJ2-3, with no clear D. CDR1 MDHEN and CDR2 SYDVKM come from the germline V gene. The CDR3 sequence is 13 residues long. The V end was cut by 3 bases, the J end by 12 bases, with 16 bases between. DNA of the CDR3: TGTGCCAGCAGTTTGACCAGTTATTACGCTCAGTATTTT. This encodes CASSLTSYYAQYF.

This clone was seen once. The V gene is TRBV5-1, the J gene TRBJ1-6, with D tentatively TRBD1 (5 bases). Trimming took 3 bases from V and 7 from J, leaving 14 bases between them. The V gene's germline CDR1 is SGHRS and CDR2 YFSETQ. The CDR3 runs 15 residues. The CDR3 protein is CASSSGGAENSPLHF. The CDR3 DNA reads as TGCGCCAGCAGCTCCGGAGGGGCAGAAAATTCACCCCTCCACTTT.

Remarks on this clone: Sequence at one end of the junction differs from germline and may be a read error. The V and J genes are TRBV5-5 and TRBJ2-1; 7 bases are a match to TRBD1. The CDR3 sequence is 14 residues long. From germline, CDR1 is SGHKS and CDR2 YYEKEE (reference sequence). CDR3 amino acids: CASSSRDSHNEQFF. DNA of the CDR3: TGTGCCAGCAGCTCCCGGGACAGCCACAACGAGCAGTTCTTC.

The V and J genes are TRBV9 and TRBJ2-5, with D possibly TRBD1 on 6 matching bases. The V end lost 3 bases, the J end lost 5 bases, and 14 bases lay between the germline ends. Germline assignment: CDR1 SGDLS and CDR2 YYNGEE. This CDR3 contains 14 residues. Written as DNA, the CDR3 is TGTGCCAGCAGCGCCTACAGGGTAGGGGAGACCCAGTACTTC. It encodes CASSAYRVGETQYF.

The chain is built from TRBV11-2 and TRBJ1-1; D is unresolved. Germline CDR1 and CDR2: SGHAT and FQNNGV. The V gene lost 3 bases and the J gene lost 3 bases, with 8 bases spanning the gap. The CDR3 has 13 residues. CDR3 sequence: CASSFSEHTEAFF. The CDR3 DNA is TGTGCCAGCAGCTTCTCGGAACACACTGAAGCTTTCTTT.

The CDR3 region has the DNA TGCAGCGTTGAGAGACAGGCTGAAGCTTTCTTT. Its translation: CSVERQAEAFF. The genes are TRBV29-1 and TRBJ1-1; tentatively, D is TRBD1 (6 bases). CDR1 and CDR2 (germline): SQVTM, ANQGSEA. Between the trimmed V and J ends, which lost 3 bases and 6 bases, there was a span of 8 bases. The length of the CDR3 is 11 residues.

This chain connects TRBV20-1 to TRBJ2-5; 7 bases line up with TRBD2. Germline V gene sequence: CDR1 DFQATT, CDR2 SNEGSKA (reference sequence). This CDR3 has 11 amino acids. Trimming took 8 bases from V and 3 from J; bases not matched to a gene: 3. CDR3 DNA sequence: TGCAGTCTTCGGGGGGAAGAGACCCAGTACTTC. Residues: CSLRGEETQYF.

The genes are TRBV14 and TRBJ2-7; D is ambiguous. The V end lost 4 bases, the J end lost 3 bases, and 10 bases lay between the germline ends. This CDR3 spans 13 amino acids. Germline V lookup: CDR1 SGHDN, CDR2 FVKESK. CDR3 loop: CASSRYDGYEQYF. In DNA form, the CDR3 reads TGTGCCAGCAGCCGCTATGACGGCTACGAGCAGTACTTC.

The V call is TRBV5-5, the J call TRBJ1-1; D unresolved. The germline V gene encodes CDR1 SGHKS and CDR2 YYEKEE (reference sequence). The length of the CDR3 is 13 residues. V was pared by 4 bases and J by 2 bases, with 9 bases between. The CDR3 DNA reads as TGTGCCAGCAGCCTTGGTAGAAACACTGAAGCTTTCTTT. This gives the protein CASSLGRNTEAFF.

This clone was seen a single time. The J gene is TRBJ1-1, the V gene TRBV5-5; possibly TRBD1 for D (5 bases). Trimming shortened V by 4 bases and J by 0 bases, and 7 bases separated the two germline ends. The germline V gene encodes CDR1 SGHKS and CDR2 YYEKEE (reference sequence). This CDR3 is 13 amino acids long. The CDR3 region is CASSTGLNTEAFF. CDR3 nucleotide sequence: TGTGCCAGCAGCACGGGACTGAACACTGAAGCTTTCTTT.

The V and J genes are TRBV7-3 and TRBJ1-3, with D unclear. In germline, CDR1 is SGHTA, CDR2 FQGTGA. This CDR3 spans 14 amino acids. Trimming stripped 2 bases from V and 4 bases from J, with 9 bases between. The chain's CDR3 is CASSLGGSGNTIYF. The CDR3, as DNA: TGTGCCAGCAGCTTAGGCGGCTCCGGAAACACCATATATTTT. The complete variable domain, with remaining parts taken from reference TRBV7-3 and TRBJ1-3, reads GAGVSQTPSNKVTEKGKYVELRCDPISGHTALYWYRQSLGQGPEFLIYFQGTGAADDSGLPNDRFFAVRPEGSVSTLKIQRTERGDSAVYLCASSLGGSGNTIYFGEGSWLTVV.

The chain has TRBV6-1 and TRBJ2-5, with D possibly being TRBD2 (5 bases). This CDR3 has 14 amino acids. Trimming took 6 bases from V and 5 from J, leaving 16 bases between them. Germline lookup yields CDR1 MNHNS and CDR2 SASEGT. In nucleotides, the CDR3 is TGTGCCAGCAGAACACGGGGAAGTATGGAGACCCAGTACTTC. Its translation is CASRTRGSMETQYF.

CDR3: CASSPPENTGELFF. The CDR3 DNA sequence: TGTGCCAGCTCACCACCAGAGAACACCGGGGAGCTGTTTTTT. The chain couples TRBV18 to TRBJ2-2; D gene unclear. Per germline, CDR1 KGHSH and CDR2 LQKENI. This CDR3 has 14 amino acids. V dropped 0 bases and J dropped 1 base, with 3 bases sitting between them. Drawing the rest from reference TRBV18 and TRBJ2-2, the complete variable domain is NAGVMQNPRHLVRRRGQEARLRCSPMKGHSHVYWYRQLPEEGLKFMVYLQKENIIDESGMPKERFSAEFPKEGPSILRIQQVVRGDSAAYFCASSPPENTGELFFGEGSRLTVL.

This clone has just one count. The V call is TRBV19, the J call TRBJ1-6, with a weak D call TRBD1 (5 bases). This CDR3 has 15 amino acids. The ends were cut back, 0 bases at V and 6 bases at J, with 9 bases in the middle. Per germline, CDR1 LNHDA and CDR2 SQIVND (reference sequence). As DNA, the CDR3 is TGTGCCAGTAGTATAGAACGACAGCGTAATTCACCCCTCCACTTT. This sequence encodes CASSIERQRNSPLHF.

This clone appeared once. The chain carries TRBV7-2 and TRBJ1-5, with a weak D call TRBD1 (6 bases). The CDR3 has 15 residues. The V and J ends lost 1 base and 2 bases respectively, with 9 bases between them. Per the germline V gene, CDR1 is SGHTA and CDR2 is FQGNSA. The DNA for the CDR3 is TGTGCCAGCAGCTTAGACGGACAGCGCAATCAGCCCCAGCATTTT. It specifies CASSLDGQRNQPQHF.